This T cell receptor beta chain was recorded in a study of blood T cells in healthy people across ages (dated by TCRdb to between 2014 and 2016). About the full investigation: Template switching captured roughly one uniquely barcoded TCR beta cDNA molecule per two T cells in model experiments. Age-related changes in TCR beta repertoire diversity were measured in the study by deep sequencing normalized with unique cDNA molecular identifiers. Donors were grouped into four age groups: young (average 16 years), middle-aged (about 40), aged (62) and long-lived (about 90). Two additional independent replicas of 1 million unique cDNA reads from the same blood draw were analyzed for two donors (one aged 18 to 29 and one aged 80 or older). The investigation overall reported the following: As age increased, observed TCR beta diversity per million T cells dropped in a roughly linear way, and a significant reduction was already evident by age 40. Because donor CMV infection status was unknown, age-related changes in expanded clonotypes were potentially confounded. Since profiling was done on bulk unsorted PBMCs, naive and antigen-experienced compartments could not be conclusively compared. Estimates of total diversity based on one million sequenced T cells were regarded as lower bounds and as underestimates. The long-lived group showed more naive CD4+ T cells, fewer expanded clones and increased TCR diversity than the aged group, suggesting age selection. The percentage of naive T cells measured by flow cytometry correlated strongly with observed TCR beta diversity.

The donors were some 39 Caucasian individuals from Russia, aged roughly 6 to 100 years, who were systemically healthy. Roughly 11 milliliters of peripheral blood were drawn from each donor into EDTA-treated Vacutainer tubes. Ficoll-Paque density-gradient centrifugation was used to isolate PBMCs, with at least 6 million obtained per sample. Total RNA was extracted from PBMCs with Trizol reagent, with at least 5 micrograms obtained per sample. Naive CD45RAhigh/CD27high T cell percentages were measured by flow cytometry on a PBMC aliquot from every donor. This clonotype was observed many times. Its antigen is not yet known. Per-base quality was not reported, and no clone a single base away is much larger than it. Preparation of the library involved 5' RACE. For sequencing, an Illumina HiSeq 2500 was employed. A second PCR of about 6 to 12 cycles was run with a J-beta primer mix and a sample-barcoded 5' primer. A template-switch 5' adaptor carrying 12 random nucleotides introduced a unique molecular identifier onto each TCR beta cDNA molecule. Each sample yielded at least 2.5 million CDR3-containing paired-end reads. All of the RNA was converted into first-strand cDNA using the Mint cDNA synthesis kit, with a TRBC-specific oligonucleotide serving as the primer. All cDNA was treated with uracil-DNA glycosylase and then went through a first 18-cycle PCR with the universal primers M1SS and BC2_uni_R. The paper's processing steps were these. Each sample was normalized by randomly selecting 1 million high-quality reads, each carrying a distinct molecular identifier. Reads sharing molecular identifiers were discarded rather than binned into consensus sequences. MiTCR, run with a Q25 quality threshold and the strictest error-elimination algorithm, handled CDR3 identification, clonotype clustering and error correction. A nonparametric unseen species model with Euler transformation was used to estimate lower-bound total TCR beta diversity. Clones were called with MiXCR by TCRdb after fastp trimmed the public reads at Q25, and only in-frame beta chains were retained. Merged by CDR3 protein, the rows form single entries marked with the most common genes and DNA. In this record, the V and J calls reflect TCRdb's handling and not the investigators' own analysis. This sample lists 750,000 to 1,000,000 distinct CDR3 sequences; around 29% were detected once. Roughly 10% of the sample goes to the ten largest clones.

From cysteine to phenylalanine, the CDR3 is 12 amino acids long. Solely the CDR3 DNA is kept, with 36 bases framed from the first base. Trimming costs V 8 bases and J 4 bases, and their ends lie 12 bases apart. The germline V gene (reference sequence) sets CDR1 to LGHDT and CDR2 to YNNKEL. The same specimen was also included in a second study, on T cells of mothers and their children. As the second study states: Donors were nine systemically healthy Caucasian individuals: three mothers and their six children. cDNA synthesis used all of the extracted RNA, with roughly 1.5 ug of RNA in each 15 ul reaction. In the second PCR, the M1S primer added sample barcodes and 2-4 random nucleotides. Each mother yielded over 8.5 million TCR beta CDR3 reads and each child 3 million to 3.5 million reads. Thymic selection similarly shapes TCR recombination output in related and unrelated pairs, with minor effect from inherited differences. Normalized repertoire overlap in related mother-child pairs was always slightly higher than in unrelated mother-child pairs, but the difference was never significant. No persistent microchimeric T cell clones were detected, at a sensitivity of roughly 100 clones per million clonotypes. To look for features that set related mother-child pairs apart from unrelated individuals, the researchers ran deep NGS to compare the TCR beta repertoires of mothers and children. Mothers averaged roughly 36 +/- 4 years of age and children averaged around 10 +/- 4 years. Libraries were sequenced on Illumina HiSeq 2000 with 100+100 nt paired-end reads after adapter ligation with NEBNext reagents. Mother and child libraries were prepared a month apart and sequenced in separate runs to prevent cross-contamination. For each donor, between 500,000 and 2,000,000 distinct TCR beta clonotypes were identified. Naive TCR beta clonotypes were estimated from low-frequency clonotypes matched to each donor's FACS-determined naive share, without sorting.

This chain joins TRBV3-1 to TRBJ2-7; matching of 6 bases hints at TRBD2 as the D gene. Sequenced input: blood. This receptor was taken from a woman aged 35 to 49 in good health. CDR3 region: CASGTGGYEQYF. The sequenced DNA is TGTGCCAGCGGAACCGGGGGTTACGAGCAGTACTTC.